One and the same sample provided the 21 T cell receptor beta chains below, sequenced in a study of T-cell reconstitution after alpha-beta-depleted transplantation in children. Preparation of the TCRbeta library was carried out with unique molecular identifiers. MiXCR, applied by TCRdb to the PCR reads, yields one record per CDR3 protein. This table has about 830,000 distinct CDR3 sequences, 15% to 20% appearing once. This material consisted of PBMCs, mostly from graft donor cells, taken 360 days after TCRalphabeta/CD19-depleted stem cell transplant. The receptors were sampled from a male patient between 10 and 17 years old who had a stem cell transplant for acute lymphoblastic leukemia, so the T cells may come from the graft donor.

This clonotype was counted only a few times. The chain links TRBV19 to TRBJ2-1, with 7 bases identical to TRBD2. The germline V gene encodes CDR1 LNHDA and CDR2 SQIVND (reference sequence). J lost 8 bases, V lost 7 bases, and 14 bases had no gene match. The CDR3 runs 15 residues. This chain's CDR3 is CASTLTREGRDEQFF. CDR3 nucleotide sequence: TGTGCCAGTACCCTAACGAGGGAGGGCCGCGATGAGCAGTTCTTC. The full variable domain, completed using reference TRBV19 and TRBJ2-1, is DGGITQSPKYLFRKEGQNVTLSCEQNLNHDAMYWYRQDPGQGLRLIYYSQIVNDFQKGDIAEGYSVSREKKESFPLTVTSAQKNPTAFYLCASTLTREGRDEQFFGPGTRLTVL.

The V gene is TRBV10-2, the J gene TRBJ1-5; 7 positions match TRBD1. Germline V gives CDR1 WSHSY, CDR2 SAAADI. V shed 0 bases and J 2 bases; nucleotides not matched to a gene: 10. The CDR3 consists of 18 residues. The DNA for the CDR3 is TGCGCCAGCAGTGAGTCGAAGGGACAGATCGTGGGCAATCAGCCCCAGCATTTT. This codes for CASSESKGQIVGNQPQHF.

In this sample, this clonotype turned up many times. The chain carries TRBV12-3 or TRBV12-4 and TRBJ2-1, with TRBD2 identical over 12 bases. This CDR3 has 18 amino acids. V shed 5 bases, J shed 7 bases, and the junction held 15 bases outside the gene matches. Here the CDR3 reads CASSGPSGRVPEVNEQFF. For the CDR3, the DNA is TGTGCCAGCAGTGGACCTAGCGGGAGGGTCCCAGAGGTAAATGAGCAGTTCTTC.

The count of this clonotype is one. The genes are TRBV12-3 or TRBV12-4 and TRBJ2-1; D remains unclear. The CDR3 covers 16 residues. With 8 bases removed from V and 2 bases from J, the gap between germline ends came to 19 bases. CDR3 DNA sequence: TGTGCCAGCTGCTCATTTTCGGGCGGAACCTACAATGAGCAGTTCTTC. Protein sequence: CASCSFSGGTYNEQFF.

This clonotype has a handful of counts. The chain links TRBV7-2 to TRBJ2-1; 11 bases map to TRBD2. The germline V gene encodes CDR1 SGHTA and CDR2 FQGNSA. The ends lost 1 base at V and 5 bases at J; junction bases unmatched: 4. The CDR3 runs 16 residues. Here the CDR3 DNA reads TGTGCCAGCAGCTTAGGAATAGCGGGAGGGAACAATGAGCAGTTCTTC. It encodes CASSLGIAGGNNEQFF.

The chain links TRBV25-1 to TRBJ2-3; weak D call: TRBD2 (6 bases). The CDR3 has 15 amino acids. V was trimmed by 4 bases and J by 0 bases, leaving 11 bases between them. The germline gives CDR1 MGHDK, CDR2 SYGVNS. This CDR3 is CASSAGVGSTDTQYF. Written as DNA, the CDR3 is TGTGCCAGCAGTGCGGGAGTGGGAAGCACAGATACGCAGTATTTT.

This clonotype was recorded a few times. This chain joins TRBV7-2 and TRBJ2-3; possibly TRBD2 for D (6 bases). CDR3 length: 16 amino acids. Deletions cut 5 bases from V and 2 bases from J, with 17 bases between. Germline CDR1 reads SGHTA; CDR2 reads FQGNSA. CDR3 sequence (DNA): TGTGCCAGCAGCGCCCTTTTTGCGGGGCACACAGATACGCAGTATTTT. It translates to CASSALFAGHTDTQYF.

This clonotype was observed a handful of times. The chain uses TRBV9 and TRBJ2-3; D is uncertain. Germline V gene data show CDR1 as SGDLS and CDR2 as YYNGEE. The CDR3 runs 16 residues. Trimming left V 1 base short and J 0 bases short, with 12 bases between. The CDR3: CASSVIVQTSTDTQYF. DNA of the CDR3: TGTGCCAGCAGCGTAATTGTACAAACCAGCACAGATACGCAGTATTTT. The full variable domain, completed using reference TRBV9 and TRBJ2-3, is DSGVTQTPKHLITATGQRVTLRCSPRSGDLSVYWYQQSLDQGLQFLIQYYNGEERAKGNILERFSAQQFPDLHSELNLSSLELGDSALYFCASSVIVQTSTDTQYFGPGTRLTVL.

The V call is TRBV15, the J call TRBJ2-5; 10 positions agree with TRBD1. Looked up from germline, CDR1 is LNHNV and CDR2 is YYDKDF (reference sequence). CDR3 size: 13 residues. V lost 11 bases to trimming and J lost 5 bases; unmatched junction nucleotides: 8. The CDR3 here is CASQEGQGETQYF. CDR3 nucleotide sequence: TGTGCCTCACAGGAGGGACAGGGGGAGACCCAGTACTTC.

V gene TRBV2 combines with J gene TRBJ2-1; D possibly corresponds to TRBD2 (6 bases). Germline lookup yields CDR1 SNHLY and CDR2 FYNNEI. V was clipped by 9 bases and J by 5 bases, with 11 bases between them. This CDR3 has 12 residues. The CDR3 loop reads CASWDLNNEQFF. The CDR3 nucleotides are TGTGCCAGTTGGGACTTAAACAATGAGCAGTTCTTC. Together with reference TRBV2 and TRBJ2-1, the CDR3 gives the full variable domain: EPEVTQTPSHQVTQMGQEVILRCVPISNHLYFYWYRQILGQKVEFLVSFYNNEISEKSEIFDDQFSVERPDGSNFTLKIRSTKLEDSAMYFCASWDLNNEQFFGPGTRLTVL.

This clonotype was seen a handful of times. The J gene is TRBJ1-1, the V gene TRBV18, with D possibly being TRBD1 (6 bases). Trimming cost V 3 bases and J 1 base, with 15 bases left between them. CDR1 and CDR2 (germline): KGHSH, LQKENI. The CDR3 has 16 amino acids. The CDR3 is CASSPTGSRGNTEAFF. The CDR3, as DNA: TGTGCCAGCTCACCTACAGGGTCCAGGGGGAACACTGAAGCTTTCTTT.

CDR3 residues: CASSLRPTGSDTQYF. Written as DNA, the CDR3 is TGTGCCAGCAGCTTAAGGCCCACAGGCTCAGATACGCAGTATTTT. The chain joins TRBV7-9 to TRBJ2-3; TRBD1 is a possible D gene (5 bases). Germline-derived CDR1 and CDR2 are SEHNR and FQNEAQ (reference sequence). The CDR3 runs 15 residues. The ends were cut back, 2 bases at V and 4 bases at J, with 13 bases in the middle.

This clonotype was counted only a few times. The germline gene is not matched at one end of the junction; a read error may be the cause. This chain links TRBV5-1 with TRBJ2-7, with D perhaps matching TRBD1 (5 bases). The CDR3 has 13 amino acids. The germline gives CDR1 SGHRS, CDR2 YFSETQ. CDR3 coding DNA: TGCACCAGCAGCCCGGTGGCTCAGGGCTTGCAGTACTTC. This gives the protein CTSSPVAQGLQYF.

Concerning this clonotype itself: A read error may account for a junction end that differs from germline. The chain joins TRBV3-1 to TRBJ2-1, with D possibly TRBD2 on 6 matching bases. Germline V gene sequence: CDR1 LGHDT, CDR2 YNNKEL (reference sequence). CDR3 length: 15 amino acids. The CDR3 spells CATSQGWDLYNEQFF. In nucleotides, the CDR3 is TGTGCCACCAGCCAAGGATGGGACTTATACAATGAGCAGTTCTTC.

Many counts were recorded for this clonotype. The gene calls are TRBV5-1 and TRBJ2-3, with 11 bases identical to TRBD2. This CDR3 is 16 amino acids long. Germline V gene sequence: CDR1 SGHRS, CDR2 YFSETQ. V was clipped by 5 bases and J by 2 bases; unmatched bases: 7. Here the CDR3 reads CASRGTSGSTTDTQYF. CDR3 nucleotide sequence: TGCGCCAGCAGGGGGACTAGCGGTTCAACCACAGATACGCAGTATTTT.

This clonotype was seen many times. The chain employs TRBV12-5 and TRBJ2-5; D is ambiguous. Germline loops: CDR1 LGHNT, CDR2 FRNRAP. This CDR3 spans 11 amino acids. Trimming removed 1 base from V and 5 bases from J, with 2 bases in between. This chain's CDR3 is CASGLGETQYF. CDR3 nucleotide sequence: TGTGCTAGTGGTTTGGGGGAGACCCAGTACTTC.

This clonotype was counted many times. The chain joins TRBV4-1 to TRBJ2-2, with 9 bases aligning to TRBD1. The V gene's germline CDR1 is MGHRA and CDR2 YSYEKL. The V segment lost 4 bases and the J segment 8 bases; nucleotides outside the gene matches: 8. The CDR3 totals 15 residues. CDR3 protein: CASSPGQGRTGELFF. Written as DNA, the CDR3 is TGCGCCAGCAGCCCAGGACAGGGGAGAACGGGGGAGCTGTTTTTT.

This clonotype was detected only a few times. The chain uses TRBV24-1 and TRBJ2-3; 7 bases line up with TRBD2. Trimming cost V 4 bases and J 3 bases; bases outside gene matches: 6. This CDR3 has 15 residues. In germline, CDR1 is KGHDR, CDR2 SFDVKD. The CDR3 loop reads CATSDPYSGTDTQYF. The CDR3 DNA reads as TGTGCCACCAGTGACCCCTATAGCGGGACAGATACGCAGTATTTT.

The chain uses TRBV20-1 and TRBJ2-3, with a tentative D call TRBD2 (6 bases). The CDR3 consists of 13 residues. V gave up 3 bases and J gave up 4 bases, with 11 bases separating them. From germline, CDR1 is DFQATT and CDR2 SNEGSKA (reference sequence). The CDR3 DNA is TGCAGTGCTAGCCGGGACTCGGCAGATACGCAGTATTTT. This translates into CSASRDSADTQYF.

This clonotype was detected a few times. The chain uses TRBV2 and TRBJ2-7; D not resolved. This CDR3 contains 11 residues. Trimming removed 1 base at V and 4 bases at J, with 2 bases between. CDR1 and CDR2 from the germline V gene are SNHLY and FYNNEI. The CDR3 sequence: CASSEVYEQYF. CDR3 DNA sequence: TGTGCCAGCAGTGAAGTTTACGAGCAGTACTTC.

There are a few counts of this clonotype. V gene TRBV4-2 combines with J gene TRBJ2-7; 9 bases align to TRBD1. Germline V gene sequence: CDR1 LGHNA, CDR2 YNFKEQ. CDR3 length: 15 amino acids. Trimming cost V 4 bases and J 1 base; bases outside gene matches: 5. The chain's CDR3 is CASSPGDRASYEQYF. The CDR3 DNA reads TGTGCCAGCAGCCCGGGGGACAGGGCATCCTACGAGCAGTACTTC.